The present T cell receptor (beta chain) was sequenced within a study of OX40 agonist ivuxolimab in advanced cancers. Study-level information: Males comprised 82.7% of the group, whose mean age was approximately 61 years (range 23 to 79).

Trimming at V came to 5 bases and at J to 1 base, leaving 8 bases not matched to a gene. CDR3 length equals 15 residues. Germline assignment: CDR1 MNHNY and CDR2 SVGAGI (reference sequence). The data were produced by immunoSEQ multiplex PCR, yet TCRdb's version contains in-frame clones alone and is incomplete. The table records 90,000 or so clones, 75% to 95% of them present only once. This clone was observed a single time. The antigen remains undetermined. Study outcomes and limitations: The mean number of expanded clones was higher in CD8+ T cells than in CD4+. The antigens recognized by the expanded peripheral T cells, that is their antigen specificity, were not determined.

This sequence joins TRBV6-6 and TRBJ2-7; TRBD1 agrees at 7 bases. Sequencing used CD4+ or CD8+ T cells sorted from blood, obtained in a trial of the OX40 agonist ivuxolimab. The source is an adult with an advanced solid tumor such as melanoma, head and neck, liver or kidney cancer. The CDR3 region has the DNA TGTGCCAGCAGTCCAGGGACAGCTCAATCCTACGAGCAGTACTTC. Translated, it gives CASSPGTAQSYEQYF.